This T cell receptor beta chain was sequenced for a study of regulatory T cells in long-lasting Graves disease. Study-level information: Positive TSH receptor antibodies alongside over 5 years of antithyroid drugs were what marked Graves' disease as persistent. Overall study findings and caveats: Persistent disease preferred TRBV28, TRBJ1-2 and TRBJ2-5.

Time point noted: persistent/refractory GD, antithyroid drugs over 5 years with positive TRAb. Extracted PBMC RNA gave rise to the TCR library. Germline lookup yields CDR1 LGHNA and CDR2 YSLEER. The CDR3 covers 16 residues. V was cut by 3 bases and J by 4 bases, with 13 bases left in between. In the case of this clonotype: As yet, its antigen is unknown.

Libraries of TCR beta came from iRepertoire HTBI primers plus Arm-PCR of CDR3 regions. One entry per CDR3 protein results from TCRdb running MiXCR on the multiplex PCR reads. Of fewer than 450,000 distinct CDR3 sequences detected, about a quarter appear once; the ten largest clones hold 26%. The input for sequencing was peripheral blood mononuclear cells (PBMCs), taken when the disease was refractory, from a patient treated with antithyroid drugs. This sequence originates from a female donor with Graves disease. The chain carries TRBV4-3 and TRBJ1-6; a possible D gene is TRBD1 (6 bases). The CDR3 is CASSQYRERYNSPLHF. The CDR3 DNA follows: TGCGCCAGCAGCCAGTACAGGGAACGGTATAATTCACCCCTCCACTTT.